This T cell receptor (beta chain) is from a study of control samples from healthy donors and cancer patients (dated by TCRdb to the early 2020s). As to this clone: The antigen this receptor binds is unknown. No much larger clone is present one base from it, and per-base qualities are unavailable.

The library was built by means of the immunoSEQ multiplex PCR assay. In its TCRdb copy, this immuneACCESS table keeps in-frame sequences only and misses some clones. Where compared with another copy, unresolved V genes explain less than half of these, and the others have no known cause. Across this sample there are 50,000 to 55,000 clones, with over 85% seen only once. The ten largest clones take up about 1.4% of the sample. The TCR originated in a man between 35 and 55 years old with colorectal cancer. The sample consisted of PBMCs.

The CDR3 in this case is CASSPTTGANQPQHF. DNA sequence: TGTGCCAGCAGCCCCACGACAGGGGCCAATCAGCCCCAGCATTTT. The V gene is TRBV7-9 and the J gene is TRBJ1-5; 8 central nucleotides agree with TRBD1. The germline V gene (reference sequence) specifies SEHNR as CDR1 and FQNEAQ as CDR2. The V end gives up 5 bases and the J end 3 bases, leaving 6 bases in the junction not matched to a gene. The CDR3 measures 15 amino acids from cysteine to phenylalanine. The read is trimmed to its CDR3 DNA, 45 bases read in frame from base 1.